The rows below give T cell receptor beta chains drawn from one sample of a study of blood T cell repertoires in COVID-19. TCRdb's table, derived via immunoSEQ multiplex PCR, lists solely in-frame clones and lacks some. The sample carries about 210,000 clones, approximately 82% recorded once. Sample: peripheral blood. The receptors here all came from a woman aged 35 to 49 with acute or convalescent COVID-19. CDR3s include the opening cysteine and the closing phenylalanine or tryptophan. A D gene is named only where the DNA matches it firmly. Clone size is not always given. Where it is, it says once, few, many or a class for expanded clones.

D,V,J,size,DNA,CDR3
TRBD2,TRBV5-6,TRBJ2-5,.,TGTGCCAGCAGCTCCATCGCCGGGACTAGCGGGCAAGAGACCCAGTACTTC,CASSSIAGTSGQETQYF
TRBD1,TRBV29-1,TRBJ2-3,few,TGCAGCGTGAGACCGGGACAGGGGACAGATACGCAGTATTTT,CSVRPGQGTDTQYF
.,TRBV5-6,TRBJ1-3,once,TGTGCCAGCAGCTTGGGCGGCCGGGGGTACTCTGGAAACACCATATATTTT,CASSLGGRGYSGNTIYF
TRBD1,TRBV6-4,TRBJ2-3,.,TGTGCCAGCAGTGACGGGACAGACACAGATACGCAGTATTTT,CASSDGTDTDTQYF
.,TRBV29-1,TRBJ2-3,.,TGCAGCGTTAAGAGGTGGCTTCTCACAGATACGCAGTATTTT,CSVKRWLLTDTQYF
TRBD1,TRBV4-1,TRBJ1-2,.,TGCGCCAGCAGCCAAGGGGGACAGACCTTAGTCTATGGCTACACCTTC,CASSQGGQTLVYGYTF
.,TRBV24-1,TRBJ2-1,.,TGTGCCACCAGTGATTGGACCTTCAGGGGATACAATGAGCAGTTCTTC,CATSDWTFRGYNEQFF
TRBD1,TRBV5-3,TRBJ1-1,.,TGTGCCAGAAGCCTATCGGACAGGGCGGGGACTGAAGCTTTCTTT,CARSLSDRAGTEAFF
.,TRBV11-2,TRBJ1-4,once,TGTGCCAGCAGCTTCCGGGGGTGGTCAAATGAAAAACTGTTTTTT,CASSFRGWSNEKLFF
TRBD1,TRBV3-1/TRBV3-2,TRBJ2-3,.,TGTGCCAGCAGCCAAGGGGTAGGGGGCGGCACAGATACGCAGTATTTT,CASSQGVGGGTDTQYF
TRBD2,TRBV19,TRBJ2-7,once,TGTGCCAGTAGTTTAGCGGGGGTCTACGAGCAGTACTTC,CASSLAGVYEQYF
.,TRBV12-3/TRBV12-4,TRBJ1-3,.,TGTGCCAGCAGCCTCTACTCTGGAAACACCATATATTTT,CASSLYSGNTIYF
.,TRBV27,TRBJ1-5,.,TGTGCCAGCAGTCCTATATCCCCGGACACAATTAATAGCAATCAGCCCCAGCATTTT,CASSPISPDTINSNQPQHF
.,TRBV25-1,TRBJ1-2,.,TGTGCCAGCAGTGACTTAGACACAGTAGATGGCTACACCTTC,CASSDLDTVDGYTF
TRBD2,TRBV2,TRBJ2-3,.,TGTGCCAGCAGTGGGACTAGCGGGGGGGCCCCATCGCAGTATTTT,CASSGTSGGAPSQYF
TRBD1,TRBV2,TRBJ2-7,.,TGTGCCAGCAGTGAGGACAGGGGGCTGTACGAGCAGTACTTC,CASSEDRGLYEQYF
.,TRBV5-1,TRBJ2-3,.,TGCGCCAGCAGCTTGGAATCTCCAGACACAGATACGCAGTATTTT,CASSLESPDTDTQYF
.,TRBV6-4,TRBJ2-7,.,TGTGCCGGCTCGTCGATTCCCGGGTCTTACGAGCAGTACTTC,CAGSSIPGSYEQYF
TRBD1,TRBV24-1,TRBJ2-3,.,TGTGCCACCAGTGATTCTGACAGGGCCGGGGATACGCAGTATTTT,CATSDSDRAGDTQYF
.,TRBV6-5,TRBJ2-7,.,TGTGCCAGCAGCTTAGTCGAGCAGTACTTC,CASSLVEQYF
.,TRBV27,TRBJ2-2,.,TGTGCCAGCAGTTTTTCTAGTTCACTTAAAGGTGGCACCGGGGAGCTGTTTTTT,CASSFSSSLKGGTGELFF
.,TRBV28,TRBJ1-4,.,TGTGCCAGCAGTCCCCCCACAGGGCTAGGCGAAAAACTGTTTTTT,CASSPPTGLGEKLFF
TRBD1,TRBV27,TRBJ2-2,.,TGTGCCAGCAGCCCCGACAGGGAAAAAGCCGGGGAGCTGTTTTTT,CASSPDREKAGELFF
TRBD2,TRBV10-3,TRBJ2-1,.,TGTGCCACTCTTCTCGAGCGGGAGGGCATGGGCAATGAGCAGTTCTTC,CATLLEREGMGNEQFF
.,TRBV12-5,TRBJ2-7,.,TGTGCTAGTGGTTTCGATAGCGGCTCCTACGAGCAGTACTTC,CASGFDSGSYEQYF
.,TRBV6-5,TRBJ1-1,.,TGTGCCAGCTCTACCGGGGGGAACACTGAAGCTTTCTTT,CASSTGGNTEAFF
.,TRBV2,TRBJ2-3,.,TGTGCCAGCAGTGATCTAACTAGAATGGGCACAGATACGCAGTATTTT,CASSDLTRMGTDTQYF
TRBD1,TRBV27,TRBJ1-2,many,TGTGCCAGCAGTTTAGTGGGCAGGGGGTCTTATGGCTACACCTTC,CASSLVGRGSYGYTF
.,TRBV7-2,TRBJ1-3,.,TGTGCCAGCAGCTTAGCCGGCTCTGGAAACACCATATATTTT,CASSLAGSGNTIYF
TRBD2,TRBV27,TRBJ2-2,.,TGTGCCAGCAGTTACACCCCGGGACTAGCGGGGGGCACCGGGGAGCTGTTTTTT,CASSYTPGLAGGTGELFF
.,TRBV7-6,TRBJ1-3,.,TGTGCCAGCAGCTCACCCGGCGGACACCTTAGCTCTGGAAACACCATATATTTT,CASSSPGGHLSSGNTIYF
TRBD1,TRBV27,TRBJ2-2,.,TGTGCCAGCAGAAAAACAGGGGCCGGGGAGCTGTTTTTT,CASRKTGAGELFF
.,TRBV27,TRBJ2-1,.,TGTGCCAGCAGTTCGGGGGTAGGGGCCAATGAGCAGTTCTTC,CASSSGVGANEQFF
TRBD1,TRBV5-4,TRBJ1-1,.,TGTGCCAGCAGCCAGGACAGGGGTGGGGAGAACACTGAAGCTTTCTTT,CASSQDRGGENTEAFF
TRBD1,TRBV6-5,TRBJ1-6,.,TGTGCCAGCAGCTGGGACAGGAATTCACCCCTCCACTTT,CASSWDRNSPLHF
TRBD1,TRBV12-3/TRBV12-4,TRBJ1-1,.,TGTGCCAGCAGTTGGGACAGGGGGACTGAAGCTTTCTTT,CASSWDRGTEAFF
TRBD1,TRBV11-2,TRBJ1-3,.,TGTGCCAGCAGCTTAGTTTCTTTCCGGGACAGGGGAAACACCATATATTTT,CASSLVSFRDRGNTIYF
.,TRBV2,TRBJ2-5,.,TGTGCCAGCATAGGCCTAGGGGAAGAGACCCAGTACTTC,CASIGLGEETQYF
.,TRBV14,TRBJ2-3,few,TGTGCCAGCAGTCTAGGTTTGTCTAGGACTACCTATATTAAAGCTAGCACAGATACGCAGTATTTT,CASSLGLSRTTYIKASTDTQYF
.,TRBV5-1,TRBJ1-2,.,TGCGCCAGCAGCTTGGTTCGTCCGGGACGGGGGAACTATGGCTACACCTTC,CASSLVRPGRGNYGYTF
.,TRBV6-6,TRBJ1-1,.,TGTGCCAGCAGTTACTCGTGGCCAGAGGACACTGAAGCTTTCTTT,CASSYSWPEDTEAFF
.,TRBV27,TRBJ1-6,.,TGTGCCAGCAGTTTACGGACAGCTCTTAGGTCCCTCCACTTT,CASSLRTALRSLHF
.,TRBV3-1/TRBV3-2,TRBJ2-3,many,TGTGCCAGCAGCCGGACAGCTAGCACAGATACGCAGTATTTT,CASSRTASTDTQYF
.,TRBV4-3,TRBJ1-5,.,TGCGCCAGCAGCCAAAAGGGGTTCGGTCAGCCCCAGCATTTT,CASSQKGFGQPQHF
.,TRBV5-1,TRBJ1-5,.,TGCGCCAGCAGCTTTACGGGGGGCGACCAGCCCCAGCATTTT,CASSFTGGDQPQHF
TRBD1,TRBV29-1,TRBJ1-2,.,TGCAGCGTCGCCATATTGGACAGGGCCAACTATGGCTACACCTTC,CSVAILDRANYGYTF
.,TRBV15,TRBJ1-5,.,TGTGCCACCAGCAGCGTTGGGGGGGACCAGCCCCAGCATTTT,CATSSVGGDQPQHF
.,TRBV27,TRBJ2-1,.,TGTGCCAGCGGAGCGGCTACCTACAATGAGCAGTTCTTC,CASGAATYNEQFF
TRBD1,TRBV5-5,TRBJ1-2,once,TGTGCCAGCAGCCAGGACTCGGACAGGGCTAACTATGGCTACACCTTC,CASSQDSDRANYGYTF
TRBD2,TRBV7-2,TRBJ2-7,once,TGTGCCAGAGGGCCCCTGGCGGGGGGGCCCGGTTCCTACGAGCAGTACTTC,CARGPLAGGPGSYEQYF
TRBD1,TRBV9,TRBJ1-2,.,TGTGCCAGCAGCGTCTCCGACAGGGCGTATGGCTACACCTTC,CASSVSDRAYGYTF
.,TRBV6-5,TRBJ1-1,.,TGTGTTATAGGGGGTAGGGGCACTGAAGCTTTCTTT,CVIGGRGTEAFF
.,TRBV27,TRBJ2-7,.,TGTGCCAGCAGTCGGACTATGAATCCCTACGAGCAGTACTTC,CASSRTMNPYEQYF
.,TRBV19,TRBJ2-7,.,TGTGCCAGTAGTATCTCGTTCGGGCAGGGATACGAGCAGTACTTC,CASSISFGQGYEQYF
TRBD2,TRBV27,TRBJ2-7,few,TGTGCCAGCAGTCAGACAGGGTCTAGCGGGGGGGTAACCTACGAGCAGTACTTC,CASSQTGSSGGVTYEQYF
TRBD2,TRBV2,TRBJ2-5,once,TGTGCCAGCAGCTCGGGACTAGCGGGAAAAGAGACCCAGTACTTC,CASSSGLAGKETQYF
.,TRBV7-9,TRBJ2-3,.,TGTGCCAGCAGTTATAAGACGGGGTCTGGTACGCAGTATTTT,CASSYKTGSGTQYF
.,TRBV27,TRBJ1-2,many,TGTGCCAGCAGTTTATCGTTACAGGGCTATGGCTACACCTTC,CASSLSLQGYGYTF